These 5 T cell receptor beta chains share one sample of origin, sequenced in a study of CD8 T cells in ankylosing spondylitis. TCRdb re-derived calls from the 5' RACE reads in MiXCR, one entry per CDR3 protein. The sample shows roughly 100,000 distinct CDR3 sequences, roughly 8.3% of them seen only once. The sequenced sample was blood, either unsorted or a sorted T cell fraction (not recorded which). The source of these receptors is a male donor with ankylosing spondylitis or in good health (not recorded which).

Points on this clonotype: This may arise from a read error, as a much more abundant clone is one base away. V gene TRBV20-1 combines with J gene TRBJ2-3; D is perhaps TRBD2 (6 bases). Germline assignment: CDR1 DFQATT and CDR2 SNEGSKA (reference sequence). CDR3 length: 16 residues. The CDR3, as DNA: TGCTGTGCTAGCCTCATTGGGGTAGCGGTCACAGATACGCAGTATTTT. Translation: CCASLIGVAVTDTQYF.

The chain recombines TRBV2 with TRBJ2-1; D is unclear. Looked up from germline, CDR1 is SNHLY and CDR2 is FYNNEI. Trimming took 2 bases from V and 10 from J, leaving 15 bases between them. This CDR3 has 14 residues. The CDR3 loop reads CASSESTRIEEQFF. CDR3 DNA: TGTGCCAGCAGTGAATCGACAAGGATCGAAGAGCAGTTCTTC. Full variable domain (missing parts from reference TRBV2 and TRBJ2-1): EPEVTQTPSHQVTQMGQEVILRCVPISNHLYFYWYRQILGQKVEFLVSFYNNEISEKSEIFDDQFSVERPDGSNFTLKIRSTKLEDSAMYFCASSESTRIEEQFFGPGTRLTVL.

In this sample, this clonotype turned up a few times. The gene calls are TRBV7-9 and TRBJ2-7, with D unresolved. Trimming took off 5 bases at V and 5 bases at J, with 16 bases between the two ends. This CDR3 region has 14 residues. CDR1 is SEHNR, CDR2 FQNEAQ, per germline (reference sequence). CDR3 coding DNA: TGTGCCAGCAGCATCGCAAAGGGAATCCACGAGCAGTACTTC. Translating it yields CASSIAKGIHEQYF.

This clonotype was seen at least ten times. CDR3 coding DNA: TGCACTTGCACCAGGGCAGGGACTCTGTTTTCGTTCTTC. This codes for CTCTRAGTLFSFF. This chain connects TRBV20-1 to TRBJ2-1; D is perhaps TRBD2 (6 bases). The CDR3 has 13 amino acids. The germline V gene has CDR1 DFQATT and CDR2 SNEGSKA (reference sequence).

This clonotype occurred many times. The CDR3 spells CASSPLGTGGTDYNEQFF. Written as DNA, the CDR3 is TGTGCCAGTAGTCCCCTCGGGACAGGGGGCACCGATTACAATGAGCAGTTCTTC. The V call is TRBV19, the J call TRBJ2-1; 12 bases match TRBD1. This CDR3 is 18 amino acids long. With 5 bases clipped from V and 4 bases from J, the junction kept 12 bases outside the gene matches. Germline CDR1 and CDR2: LNHDA and SQIVND (reference sequence).